This TCR beta chain was sequenced in a study of spatial heterogeneity in lung cancer. Time point reported: sample taken at primary tumor resection. This clonotype was seen at least ten times. MiXCR was run by TCRdb on the 5' RACE reads, yielding one entry per CDR3 protein. The sample has tens of thousands of distinct CDR3 sequences, around 15% seen once. This CDR3 contains 16 residues. V trimming: 5 bases; J trimming: 6 bases; junction bases outside the gene matches: 14. Germline CDR1 reads PRHDT; CDR2 reads FYEKMQ (reference sequence). The rearrangement links TRBV13 to TRBJ1-1; TRBD1 matches 8 bases. This sequence was found in a male donor with early-stage non-small cell lung cancer. The source was PBMCs, collected at surgery. CDR3 nucleotide sequence: TGTGCCAGCAGCGGCTCGACAGGGGTTCCAGTGGCTGAAGCTTTCTTT. Its protein product is CASSGSTGVPVAEAFF.